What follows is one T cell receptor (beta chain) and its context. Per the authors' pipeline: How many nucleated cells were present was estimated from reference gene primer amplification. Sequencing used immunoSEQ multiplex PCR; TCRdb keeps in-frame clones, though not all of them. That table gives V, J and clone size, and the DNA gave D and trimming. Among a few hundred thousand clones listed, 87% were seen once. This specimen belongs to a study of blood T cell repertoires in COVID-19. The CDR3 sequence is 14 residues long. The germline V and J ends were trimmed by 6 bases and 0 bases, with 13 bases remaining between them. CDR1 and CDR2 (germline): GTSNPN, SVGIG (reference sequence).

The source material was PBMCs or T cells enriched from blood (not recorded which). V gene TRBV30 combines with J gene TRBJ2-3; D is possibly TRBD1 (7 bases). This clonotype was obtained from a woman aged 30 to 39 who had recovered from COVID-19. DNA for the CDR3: TGTGCCTGCGCGGGGACAGTTAGCACAGATACGCAGTATTTT. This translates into CACAGTVSTDTQYF.